This T cell receptor beta chain was sequenced during a study of cytotoxic CD8 clonotypes in ibrutinib-treated CLL. The CDR3 loop spans 15 amino acids. In germline, CDR1 is SEHNR, CDR2 FQNEAQ (reference sequence). Trimming took 5 bases from V and 2 from J, leaving 16 bases between them. Here immunoSEQ multiplex PCR was the method, and the copy in TCRdb shows in-frame clones only, minus some. The table lists some 140,000 clones, under 95% of them singletons. This chain connects TRBV7-9 to TRBJ2-7, with D hard to call. The receptor's source is a human donor with chronic lymphocytic leukemia. Sequenced material: PBMCs, taken after 12 months of ibrutinib treatment. CDR3 sequence (DNA): TGTGCCAGCAGCCCAAATCCGGGCCTCACCTACGAGCAGTACTTC. Translating it yields CASSPNPGLTYEQYF.